This T cell receptor beta chain derives from a study of blood T cell repertoires in COVID-19 (dated by TCRdb to about 2020). Broadly, across the study: ImmuneRACE Cohort 3 recovered participants were defined by two consecutive negative NP/OP PCR tests, healthcare professional clearance, or symptom resolution. Samples covering the acute and convalescent phases of COVID-19 were provided by collaborators in the United States, Italy and Spain. The material from the prospective study consisted of cDNA or gDNA derived from T cells, B-cell-depleted T cells, or PBMCs. The dataset comprised deeply sampled blood TCRbeta repertoires from subjects exposed to, actively infected with, or recovered from COVID-19. The repertoires were released in a freely available public database meant as a resource for research on the immune response to SARS-CoV-2. The samples were drawn from the first 160 participants of the ongoing ImmuneRACE study and from about 1,200 subjects provided by 6 global collaborators. The sample metadata nearly always contained a de-identified subject ID, COVID-19 status, age in years and sex. HLA class I and class II types, where available, came from metadata supplied by the sample provider rather than from assay-based typing. Results the study describes overall, beyond this receptor: The quantity of clinical and demographic metadata differed by source and by participant and was supplied without curation.

In the germline V gene, CDR1 corresponds to SGDLS and CDR2 to YYNGEE. Taken from cysteine to phenylalanine, the CDR3 has 15 residues. Left in the record is the CDR3 DNA by itself, 45 bases read in frame from the first base. Ends trimmed: V by 4 bases, J by 8 bases; bases unmatched to a gene: 10. In the prospective study, participants were about 18 to 95 years old, resided in about two dozen geographic areas of the United States, and were enrolled through a virtual design. To assign participants to cohorts, the prospective study relied on clinical history that participants themselves reported in a screening survey and a study questionnaire. Mobile phlebotomists in the prospective study collected whole blood, serum and a nasopharyngeal or oropharyngeal swab from every participant. Additional blood draws and questionnaires over an approximately two-month period could optionally be provided by prospective study participants. Before DNA extraction, prospective study blood samples were shipped either frozen or at room temperature.

Concerning this clone itself: Its antigen has not been determined. Base qualities are not recorded, but no much larger clone differs from it by a single base.

The immunoSEQ Assay, a bias-controlled multiplex PCR, was used to amplify TCRbeta CDR3 regions from genomic DNA. Concerning the study's data processing: The number of nucleated cells in each sample was estimated by amplification of reference gene primers within the assay. To quantify the absolute abundance of each unique TCRbeta CDR3 rearrangement, sequence reads were collapsed and filtered. For each sample, productive Simpson clonality was calculated as the square root of Simpson's diversity index across productive rearrangements. What TCRdb holds here is the immuneACCESS table cut down to in-frame rearrangements. Part of the clones is not present; checked against another copy, under half of the missing clones reflect an unresolved V gene, and the others are unexplained. V and J calls and clone size are given by that table; D and trimming were obtained from the DNA. The table for this sample lists under 150,000 clones; over 70% of them were counted only once. The ten largest clonotypes hold about 4% of the sample.

Sequencing used PBMCs or T cells enriched from blood (not recorded which). The TCR originated in a man in his fifties or sixties in a cohort exposed to, infected with or recovered from COVID-19 (not recorded which). This chain joins TRBV9 to TRBJ2-1; a stretch of 9 junction bases matches TRBD2. The nucleotide sequence reads TGTGCCAGCAGCCCGGGACTAGCATCTTTGGATGAGCAGTTCTTC. It translates as CASSPGLASLDEQFF.